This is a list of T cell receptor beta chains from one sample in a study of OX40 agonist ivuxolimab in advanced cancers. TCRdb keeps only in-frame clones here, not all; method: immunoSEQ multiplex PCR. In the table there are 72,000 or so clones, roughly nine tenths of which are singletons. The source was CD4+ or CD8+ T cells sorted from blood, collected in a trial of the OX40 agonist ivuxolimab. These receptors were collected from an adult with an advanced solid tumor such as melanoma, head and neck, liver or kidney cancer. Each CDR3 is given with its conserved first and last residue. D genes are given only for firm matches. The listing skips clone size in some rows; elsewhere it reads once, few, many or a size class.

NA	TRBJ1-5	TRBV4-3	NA	CASSHDWGEYQPQHF	TGCGCCAGCAGCCACGACTGGGGCGAGTATCAGCCCCAGCATTTT
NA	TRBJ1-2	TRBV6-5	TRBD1	CASRGQGKNYGYTF	TGTGCCAGCAGAGGACAGGGAAAAAACTATGGCTACACCTTC
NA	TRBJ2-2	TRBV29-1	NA	CSVEQGPGELFF	TGCAGCGTTGAACAGGGTCCCGGGGAGCTGTTTTTT
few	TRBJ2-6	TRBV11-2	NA	CASSFTAGANVLTF	TGTGCCAGCAGCTTTACTGCGGGGGCCAACGTCCTGACTTTC
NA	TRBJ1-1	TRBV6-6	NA	CASSYLVRSNTEAFF	TGTGCCAGCAGTTACTTAGTCAGGTCGAACACTGAAGCTTTCTTT
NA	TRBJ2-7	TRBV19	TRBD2	CASRRGGTYEQYF	TGTGCCAGTAGGCGGGGGGGAACCTACGAGCAGTACTTC
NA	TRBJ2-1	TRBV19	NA	CASRVQVSSYNEQFF	TGTGCCAGTAGAGTACAGGTGAGCTCCTACAATGAGCAGTTCTTC
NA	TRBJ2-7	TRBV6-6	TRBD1	CASSSRDRGYEQYF	TGTGCCAGCAGCTCCCGGGACAGGGGTTACGAGCAGTACTTC
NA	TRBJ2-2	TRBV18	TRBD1	CASSEGQGNTGELFF	TGTGCCAGCTCAGAGGGACAGGGCAACACCGGGGAGCTGTTTTTT
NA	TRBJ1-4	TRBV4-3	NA	CASSQDSDNEKLFF	TGCGCCAGCAGCCAAGATTCGGATAATGAAAAACTGTTTTTT
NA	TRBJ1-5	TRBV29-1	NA	CSTTTGPGCNQPQHF	TGCAGCACAACGACCGGGCCAGGATGCAATCAGCCCCAGCATTTT
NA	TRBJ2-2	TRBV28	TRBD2	CASSFVAGSLAGELFF	TGTGCCAGCAGTTTCGTAGCGGGATCCTTAGCCGGGGAGCTGTTTTTT
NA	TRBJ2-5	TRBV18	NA	CASSGTPQETQYF	TGTGCCAGCTCAGGGACGCCTCAAGAGACCCAGTACTTC
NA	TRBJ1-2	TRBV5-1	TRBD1	CASSSGTAYGYTF	TGCGCCAGCAGCTCCGGGACAGCCTATGGCTACACCTTC
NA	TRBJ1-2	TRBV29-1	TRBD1	CSVSSGRQGSGGYTF	TGCAGCGTTTCCTCGGGAAGACAGGGTTCGGGTGGCTACACCTTC
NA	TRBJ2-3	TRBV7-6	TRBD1	CASSQPGQGTDTQYF	TGTGCCAGCAGCCAGCCGGGACAGGGAACAGATACGCAGTATTTT
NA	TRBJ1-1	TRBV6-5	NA	CASSTLIYRNTEAFF	TGTGCCAGCAGTACCCTAATCTACAGAAACACTGAAGCTTTCTTT
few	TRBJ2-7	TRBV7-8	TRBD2	CASSGTSGSYEQYF	TGTGCCAGCAGCGGGACTAGCGGGAGTTACGAGCAGTACTTC
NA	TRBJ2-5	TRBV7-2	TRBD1	CASSKQTGEETQYF	TGTGCCAGCAGCAAACAGACAGGGGAGGAGACCCAGTACTTC
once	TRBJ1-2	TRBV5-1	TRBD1	CASMPGTGIYNYGYTF	TGCGCCAGCATGCCGGGGACAGGGATTTATAACTATGGCTACACCTTC
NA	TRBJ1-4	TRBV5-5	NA	CASRPLTNEKLFF	TGTGCCAGCAGACCCTTAACTAATGAAAAACTGTTTTTT
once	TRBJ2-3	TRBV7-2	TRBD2	CATTSGGAWDTQYF	TGTGCCACGACTAGCGGGGGGGCCTGGGATACGCAGTATTTT
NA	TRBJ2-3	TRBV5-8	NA	CATRHRFTDTQYF	TGTGCTACGCGCCATCGGTTCACAGATACGCAGTATTTT
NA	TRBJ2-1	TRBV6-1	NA	CASSAGSSYNEQFF	TGTGCCAGCAGTGCGGGTAGTTCCTACAATGAGCAGTTCTTC
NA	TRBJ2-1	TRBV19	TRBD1	CASRPDRGLEGEQFF	TGTGCCAGTAGACCAGACAGGGGGCTTGAGGGTGAGCAGTTCTTC
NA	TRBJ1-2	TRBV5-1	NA	CASSLADNSNYGYTF	TGCGCCAGCAGCTTGGCGGACAACTCAAACTATGGCTACACCTTC
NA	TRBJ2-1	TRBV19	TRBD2	CASSGGTSGVPSYNEQFF	TGTGCCAGTAGTGGTGGGACTAGCGGGGTACCCTCCTACAATGAGCAGTTCTTC
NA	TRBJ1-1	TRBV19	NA	CASSPRRSTEAFF	TGTGCCAGTAGTCCAAGGAGGTCCACTGAAGCTTTCTTT
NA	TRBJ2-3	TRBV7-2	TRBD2	CASSLGLGNTDTQYF	TGTGCCAGCAGCCTGGGACTAGGGAACACAGATACGCAGTATTTT
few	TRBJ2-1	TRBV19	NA	CASSILDRNEQFF	TGTGCCAGTAGTATTTTGGATAGGAATGAGCAGTTCTTC
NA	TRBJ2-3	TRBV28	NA	CASGTSADTQYF	TGTGCCAGCGGAACGTCTGCAGATACGCAGTATTTT
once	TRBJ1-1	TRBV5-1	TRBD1	CASSSTAGTGRTEAFF	TGCGCCAGCAGCTCCACCGCCGGGACAGGGAGGACTGAAGCTTTCTTT
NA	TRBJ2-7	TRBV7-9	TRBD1	CASSSDRGVTYEQYF	TGTGCCAGCAGCTCGGACAGGGGGGTGACCTACGAGCAGTACTTC
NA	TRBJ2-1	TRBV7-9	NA	CASSFQEPDEFF	TGTGCCAGCAGTTTCCAGGAGCCTGATGAGTTCTTC
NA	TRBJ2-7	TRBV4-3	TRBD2	CASSQDWRGDSYEQYF	TGCGCCAGCAGCCAAGATTGGCGGGGGGACTCCTACGAGCAGTACTTC
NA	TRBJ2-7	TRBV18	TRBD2	CASSPSTLAGEHEQYF	TGTGCCAGCTCACCATCAACTCTAGCGGGAGAACACGAGCAGTACTTC
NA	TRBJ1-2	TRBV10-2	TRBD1	CASSQDRGYGYTF	TGCGCCAGCAGTCAAGACAGGGGCTATGGCTACACCTTC
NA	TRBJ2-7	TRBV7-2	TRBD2	CASTIGAGGYYEQYF	TGTGCCAGCACCATCGGAGCGGGGGGTTATTACGAGCAGTACTTC
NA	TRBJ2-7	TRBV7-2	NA	CASSLELRSSYEQYF	TGTGCCAGCAGCTTAGAACTCCGGAGCTCCTACGAGCAGTACTTC
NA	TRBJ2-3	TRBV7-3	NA	CASSLRVAPDTQYF	TGTGCCAGCAGCTTAAGGGTTGCCCCAGATACGCAGTATTTT
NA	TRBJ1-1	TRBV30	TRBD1	CAWRLKEFRGMNTEAFF	TGTGCCTGGAGATTAAAAGAATTCAGGGGGATGAACACTGAAGCTTTCTTT
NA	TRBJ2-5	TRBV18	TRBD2	CASSSSGARETQYF	TGTGCCAGCTCGTCGAGCGGGGCGCGGGAGACCCAGTACTTC
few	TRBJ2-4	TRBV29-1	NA	CSVDRGQNIQYF	TGCAGCGTTGACAGGGGTCAAAACATTCAGTACTTC
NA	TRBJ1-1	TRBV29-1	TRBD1	CSAGQGLSTEAFF	TGCAGCGCCGGACAGGGTTTAAGCACTGAAGCTTTCTTT
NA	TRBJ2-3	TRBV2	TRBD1	CASNLDRGGADTQYF	TGTGCCAGCAACCTGGACAGGGGAGGAGCAGATACGCAGTATTTT
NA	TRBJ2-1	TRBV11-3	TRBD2	CASSLAWGGTSGNEQFF	TGTGCCAGCAGCTTAGCCTGGGGGGGGACTAGCGGCAATGAGCAGTTCTTC
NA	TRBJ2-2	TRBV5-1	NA	CASSFGEDTGELFF	TGCGCCAGCAGCTTTGGGGAGGACACCGGGGAGCTGTTTTTT
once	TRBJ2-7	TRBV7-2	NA	CASSLGLGRGGSYEQYF	TGTGCCAGCAGCTTAGGGCTGGGACGAGGGGGCTCCTACGAGCAGTACTTC
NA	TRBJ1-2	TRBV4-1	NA	CASSQALLGARYGYTF	TGCGCCAGCAGCCAAGCCTTACTGGGGGCGCGATATGGCTACACCTTC
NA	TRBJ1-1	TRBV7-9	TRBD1	CASSLTGLNTEAFF	TGTGCCAGCAGCTTGACAGGGCTGAACACTGAAGCTTTCTTT
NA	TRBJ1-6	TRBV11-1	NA	CASSLGGNSPLHF	TGTGCCAGCAGCTTAGGTGGAAATTCACCCCTCCACTTT
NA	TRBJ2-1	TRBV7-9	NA	CASSPPGLRYNEQFF	TGTGCCAGCAGCCCTCCGGGATTGCGATACAATGAGCAGTTCTTC
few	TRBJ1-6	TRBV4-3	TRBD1	CASSVTGDSPLHF	TGCGCCAGCAGCGTTACAGGGGATTCACCCCTCCACTTT
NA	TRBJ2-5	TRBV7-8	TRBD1	CASSPDRAETQYF	TGTGCCAGCAGCCCAGACAGGGCTGAGACCCAGTACTTC
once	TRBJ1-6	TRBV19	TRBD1	CASTQRGTGNSPLHF	TGTGCCAGTACCCAACGAGGGACAGGAAATTCACCCCTCCACTTT
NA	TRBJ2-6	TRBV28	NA	CASSSPGLSSGANVLTF	TGTGCCAGCAGCTCACCGGGACTCAGCTCTGGGGCCAACGTCCTGACTTTC
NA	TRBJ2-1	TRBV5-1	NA	CASSPLQGIRNEQFF	TGCGCCAGCAGCCCCCTCCAGGGGATCAGGAATGAGCAGTTCTTC
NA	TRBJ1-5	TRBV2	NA	CASSEVGPSGQPQHF	TGTGCCAGCAGTGAAGTTGGACCTAGCGGACAGCCCCAGCATTTT